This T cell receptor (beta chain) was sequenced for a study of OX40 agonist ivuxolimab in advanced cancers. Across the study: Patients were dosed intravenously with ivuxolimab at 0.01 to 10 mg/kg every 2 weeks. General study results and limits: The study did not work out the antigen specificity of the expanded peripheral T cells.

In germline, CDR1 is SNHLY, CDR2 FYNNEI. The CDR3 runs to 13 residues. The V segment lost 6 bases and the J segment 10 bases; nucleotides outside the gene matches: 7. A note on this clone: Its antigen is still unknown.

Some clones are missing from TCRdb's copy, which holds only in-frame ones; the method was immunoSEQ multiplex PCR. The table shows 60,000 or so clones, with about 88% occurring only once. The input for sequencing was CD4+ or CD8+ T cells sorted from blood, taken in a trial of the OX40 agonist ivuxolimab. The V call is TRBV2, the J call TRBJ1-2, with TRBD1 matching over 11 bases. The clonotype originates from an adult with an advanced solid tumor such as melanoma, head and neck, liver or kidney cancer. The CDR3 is CASSTGTGGFYTF. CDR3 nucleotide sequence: TGTGCCAGCAGCACCGGGACAGGGGGATTCTACACCTTC.